This T cell receptor (beta chain) appears in the sequencing data of a study of shared clonotypes between healthy human individuals. Study in general: Contributing individuals were a couple of females and a few males aged 18 to 49. Study-level findings and limits: Clonotypes that were shared across four donors made up 4.5% to 5% of naive CD4 clonotypes. Richness estimates generally favored naive over memory subsets.

The length of the CDR3 is 15 residues. Germline V gene lookup returns CDR1 LNHNV and CDR2 YYDKDF (reference sequence). V lost 1 base and J lost 7; bases outside the gene matches: 7. Regarding this clone: What it recognizes is unknown.

Everyone who donated was a Caucasian adult who lived in Nashville, Tennessee. TCRdb's copy holds only in-frame clones and misses some; the assay was immunoSEQ multiplex PCR. The sample records nearly 750,000 clones, 72% being singletons. The gene calls are TRBV15 and TRBJ1-2; 9 nucleotides align to TRBD1. Sequenced material: memory CD4+ T cells sorted from blood. Subset noted: CD45RA-negative fraction. The sequence was obtained from a woman in her twenties or thirties in good health. Here the CDR3 reads CATSRVTTGGAGYTF. The CDR3 DNA reads TGTGCCACCAGCAGAGTTACGACAGGGGGGGCTGGCTACACCTTC.